The sequence of this T cell receptor beta chain was determined in a study of blood T cells in healthy people across ages. CDR1 SGHTA and CDR2 FQGNSA come from the germline V gene. This CDR3 contains 18 residues. This clonotype was detected a few times. Its target is unknown. A junction end diverges from the germline sequence, so it may reflect a read error. Study findings and constraints: Conclusively comparing naive with antigen-experienced cells was impossible with unsorted PBMCs. TCR beta diversity per million T cells fell roughly linearly with age.

Then a second PCR, running roughly 7 to 11 cycles, was carried out with a sample-barcoded 5' primer and a J-beta primer mix. From the 5' RACE reads, TCRdb called clonotypes with MiXCR, one entry per CDR3 protein. The table lists about 1.5 million distinct CDR3 sequences, roughly 43% of them singletons. The source is a woman younger than 35 in good health. This chain connects TRBV7-2 to TRBJ2-1; 12 nucleotides match TRBD2. Sequenced sample: blood. CDR3 coding DNA: TGTGTCAGCAGGGTCCTGACTAGCGGGAGTACCCCCTACAATGAGCAGTTCTTC. It translates to CVSRVLTSGSTPYNEQFF.